This entry concerns a single T cell receptor beta chain. In its sample, this clonotype was seen many times. This receptor's antigen is unknown. No base qualities exist here, and no much larger clone lies one base off it. Flow cytometry had shown CD8+CD57+ cell expansion in the patients selected for sequencing. Every patient had a diagnosis of severe acquired aplastic anemia based on International Study of Aplastic Anemia and Agranulocytosis and Camitta criteria. Patients had received no therapy at the time of blood sampling. In the study, sorted CD4+ and CD8+ blood T cells from patients with severe aplastic anemia and from healthy subjects underwent deep sequencing of TCR repertoires. In the USA, patient enrollment took place under clinicaltrials.gov protocols 00001620, 01623167, 00001397, 00071045, 00081523 and 00961064. Ficoll-Paque density gradient centrifugation was used to isolate peripheral blood mononuclear cells. Before DNA extraction, CD4+ and CD8+ T cells were sorted with FACS or magnetic beads.

These data are taken from a study of CD8+CD57+ T cells in acquired aplastic anemia listed by TCRdb under 2018. For context, the study as a whole: On average, sorted CD4+ and CD8+ cells yielded around 3.4 ug of extracted DNA, with a range of roughly 0.19 to 27.4 ug. CD8+CD57+ expansion was defined as a frequency above the mean frequency observed in healthy subjects.

Findings and caveats that apply to the study as a whole: Twenty-nine CD8+ CDR3 sequences were found to be shared between patients and controls, but these sequences appeared to be highly expressed in patients and within the immunodominant clones of the patients. No significant difference in CD8+ Simpson's diversity was found between patients and healthy controls (P=0.060).

Genomic DNA was used as template for profiling of TCR beta VDJ combinations and CDR3 sequences. An Illumina HiSeq 2000 was used for TCR repertoire sequencing. The authors processed their data as follows. TRBV/TRBJ rearrangement plots, CDR3 size and DJ length profiles, and Simpson's diversity index were used to evaluate the repertoires. The most abundant DNA sequence in the deep sequencing data was taken as the immunodominant clone. CDR3 amino acid sequences were checked for sharing between subjects and were compared against published repertoires and the VDJdb database. TCRdb redid the processing of the public reads, applying fastp at Q25 and MiXCR, and retained in-frame beta chains. Each record represents a unique CDR3 protein, reported with the most common genes and DNA among its rows. TCRdb's processing, not the study's, gives the V and J calls here. The sample table lists approximately 180,000 distinct CDR3 sequences, roughly 50% of them with a count of one. The ten largest clones take up 1.8% of the sample.

From cysteine to phenylalanine, the CDR3 is 14 amino acids long. CDR3 DNA is the only sequence kept; it has 42 bases, read in frame from the first base. V drops 5 bases and J drops 2 bases, leaving 12 bases in between. Looking up the germline V gene yields CDR1 MNHEY and CDR2 SVGAGI. The chain joins TRBV6-5 to TRBJ1-1; the best D guess is TRBD1, with 5 bases matching. Sequences were obtained from sorted CD4+, CD8+, or CD8+CD57+ T cells (not recorded which) from PBMCs. The source of this sequence is a human donor with aplastic anemia. The bases are TGTGCCAGCAGTCTAAACAGGAGAAACACTGAAGCTTTCTTT. Protein translation: CASSLNRRNTEAFF.